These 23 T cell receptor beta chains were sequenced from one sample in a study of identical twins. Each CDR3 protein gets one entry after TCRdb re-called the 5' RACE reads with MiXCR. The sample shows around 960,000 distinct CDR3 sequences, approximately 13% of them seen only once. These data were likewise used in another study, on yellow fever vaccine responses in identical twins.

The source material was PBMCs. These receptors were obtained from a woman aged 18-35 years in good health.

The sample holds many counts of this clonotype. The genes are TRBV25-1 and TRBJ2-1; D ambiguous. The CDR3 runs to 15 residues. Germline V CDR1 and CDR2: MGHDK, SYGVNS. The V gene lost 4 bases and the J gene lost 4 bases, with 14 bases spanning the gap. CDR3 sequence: CASSVTPDGYNEQFF. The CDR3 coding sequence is TGTGCCAGCAGTGTCACCCCCGACGGATACAATGAGCAGTTCTTC.

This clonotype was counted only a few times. CDR3 sequence (DNA): TGTGCCAGCAGTTTAGGGTATTTTGGGGCCAACGTCCTGACTTTC. It encodes CASSLGYFGANVLTF. The chain is built from TRBV28 and TRBJ2-6; no firm D call. The CDR3 has 15 residues. The V gene's germline CDR1 is MDHEN and CDR2 SYDVKM. Trimming took 2 bases from V and 3 from J, leaving 8 bases between them. Combining the CDR3 with reference TRBV28 and TRBJ2-6 gives the whole variable domain DVKVTQSSRYLVKRTGEKVFLECVQDMDHENMFWYRQDPGLGLRLIYFSYDVKMKEKGDIPEGYSVSREKKERFSLILESASTNQTSMYLCASSLGYFGANVLTFGAGSRLTVL.

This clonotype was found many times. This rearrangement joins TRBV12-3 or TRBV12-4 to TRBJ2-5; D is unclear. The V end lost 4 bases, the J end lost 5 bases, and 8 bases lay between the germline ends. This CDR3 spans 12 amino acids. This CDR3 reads CASSYSRETQYF. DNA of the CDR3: TGTGCCAGCAGTTACTCTAGGGAGACCCAGTACTTC.

CDR3 amino acids: CATARLGTGTDTQYF. The CDR3 region has the DNA TGTGCCACCGCCCGTTTAGGGACCGGCACAGATACGCAGTATTTT. The rearrangement joins TRBV10-3 to TRBJ2-3; either TRBD1 or TRBD2 may fit D (5 bases each). The CDR3 consists of 15 residues. Trimming removed 10 bases from V and 1 base from J, with 18 bases in between. Germline CDR1 and CDR2: ENHRY and SYGVKD.

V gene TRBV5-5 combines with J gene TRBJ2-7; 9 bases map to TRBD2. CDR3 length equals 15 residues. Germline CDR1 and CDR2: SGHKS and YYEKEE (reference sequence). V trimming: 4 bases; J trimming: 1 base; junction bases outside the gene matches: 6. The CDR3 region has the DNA TGTGCCAGCAGCCCCGGGACTAGCCGATCCTACGAGCAGTACTTC. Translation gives CASSPGTSRSYEQYF.

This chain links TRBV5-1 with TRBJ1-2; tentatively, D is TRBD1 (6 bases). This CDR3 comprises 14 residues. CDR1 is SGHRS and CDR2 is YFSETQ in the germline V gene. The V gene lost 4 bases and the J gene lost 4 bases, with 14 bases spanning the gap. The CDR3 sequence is CASSPEGQLYGYTF. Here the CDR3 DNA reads TGCGCCAGCAGCCCCGAAGGACAGCTCTATGGCTACACCTTC.

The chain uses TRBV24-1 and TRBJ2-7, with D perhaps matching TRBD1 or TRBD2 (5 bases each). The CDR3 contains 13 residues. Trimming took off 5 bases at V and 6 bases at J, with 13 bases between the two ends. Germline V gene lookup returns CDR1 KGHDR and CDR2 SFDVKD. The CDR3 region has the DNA TGTGCCACCAGTGGCCGGGGCCAGGGCGAGCAGTACTTC. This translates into CATSGRGQGEQYF.

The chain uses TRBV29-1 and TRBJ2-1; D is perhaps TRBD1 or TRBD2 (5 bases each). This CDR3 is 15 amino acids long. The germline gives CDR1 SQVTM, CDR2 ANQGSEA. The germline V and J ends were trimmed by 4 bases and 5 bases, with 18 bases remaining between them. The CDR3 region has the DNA TGCAGCGTTGCCGCGTCGGGGCGAAGTAACAATGAGCAGTTCTTC. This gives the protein CSVAASGRSNNEQFF.

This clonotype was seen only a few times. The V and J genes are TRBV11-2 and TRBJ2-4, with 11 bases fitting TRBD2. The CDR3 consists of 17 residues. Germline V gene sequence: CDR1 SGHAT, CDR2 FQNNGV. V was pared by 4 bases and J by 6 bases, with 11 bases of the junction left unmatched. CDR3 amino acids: CASSSSIGTSGLNIQYF. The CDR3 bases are TGTGCCAGCAGCTCATCTATCGGGACTAGCGGCTTAAACATTCAGTACTTC.

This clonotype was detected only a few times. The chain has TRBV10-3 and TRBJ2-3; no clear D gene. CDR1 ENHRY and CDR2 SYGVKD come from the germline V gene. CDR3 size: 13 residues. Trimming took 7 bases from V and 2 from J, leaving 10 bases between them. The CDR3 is CAITGSITDTQYF. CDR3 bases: TGTGCCATCACTGGAAGTATCACAGATACGCAGTATTTT.

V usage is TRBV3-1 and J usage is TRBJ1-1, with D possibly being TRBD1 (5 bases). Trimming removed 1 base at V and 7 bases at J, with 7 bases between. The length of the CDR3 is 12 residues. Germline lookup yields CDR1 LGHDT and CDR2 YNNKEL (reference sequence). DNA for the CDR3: TGTGCCAGCAGCCAAGTGACAGATGAAGCTTTCTTT. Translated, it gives CASSQVTDEAFF.

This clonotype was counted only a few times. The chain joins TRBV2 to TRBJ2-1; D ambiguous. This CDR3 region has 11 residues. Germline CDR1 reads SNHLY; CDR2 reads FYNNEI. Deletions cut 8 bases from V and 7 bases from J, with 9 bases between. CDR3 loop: CASCFGNEQFF. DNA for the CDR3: TGTGCCAGCTGCTTCGGGAATGAGCAGTTCTTC.

DNA of the CDR3: TGTGCCAGTAGTTCCCTCGGCTCCACCGCCTACAATGAGCAGTTCTTC. As protein: CASSSLGSTAYNEQFF. This sequence joins TRBV19 and TRBJ2-1; D is undetermined. The V gene lost 5 bases and the J gene lost 2 bases, with 16 bases spanning the gap. Germline CDR1 LNHDA, CDR2 SQIVND (reference sequence). This CDR3 has 16 amino acids.

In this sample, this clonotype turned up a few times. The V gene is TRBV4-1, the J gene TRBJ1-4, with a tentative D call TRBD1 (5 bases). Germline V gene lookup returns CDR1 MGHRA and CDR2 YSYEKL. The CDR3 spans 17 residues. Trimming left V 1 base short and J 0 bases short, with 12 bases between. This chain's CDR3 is CASSQVRGVTTNEKLFF. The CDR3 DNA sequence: TGCGCCAGCAGCCAAGTCCGGGGGGTTACAACTAATGAAAAACTGTTTTTT.

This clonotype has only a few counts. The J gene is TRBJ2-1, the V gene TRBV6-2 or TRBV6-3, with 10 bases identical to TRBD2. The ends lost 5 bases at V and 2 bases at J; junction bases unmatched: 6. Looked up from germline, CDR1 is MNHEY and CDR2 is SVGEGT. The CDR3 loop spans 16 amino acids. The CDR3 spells CASSLGLAVTYNEQFF. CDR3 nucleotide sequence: TGTGCCAGCAGTCTCGGACTAGCGGTAACCTACAATGAGCAGTTCTTC.

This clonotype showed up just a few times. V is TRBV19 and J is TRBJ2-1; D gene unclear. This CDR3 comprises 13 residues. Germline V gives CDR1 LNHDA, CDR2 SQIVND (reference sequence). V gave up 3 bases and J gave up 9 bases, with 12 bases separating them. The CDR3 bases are TGTGCCAGTAGTATTTTCGGCGACTCTGAGCAGTTCTTC. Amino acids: CASSIFGDSEQFF.

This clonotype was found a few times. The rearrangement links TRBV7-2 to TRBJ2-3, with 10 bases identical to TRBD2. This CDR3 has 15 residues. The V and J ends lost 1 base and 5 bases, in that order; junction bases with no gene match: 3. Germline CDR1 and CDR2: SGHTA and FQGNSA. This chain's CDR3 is CASSLGVAGGDTQYF. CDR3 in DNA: TGTGCCAGCAGCTTAGGAGTAGCGGGGGGAGATACGCAGTATTTT.

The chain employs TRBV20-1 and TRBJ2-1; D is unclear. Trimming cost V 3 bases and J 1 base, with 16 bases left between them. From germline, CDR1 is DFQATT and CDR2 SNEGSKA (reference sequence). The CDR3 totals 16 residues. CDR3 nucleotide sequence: TGCAGTGCTAGTAGGTGGCAGGTCGATTCCTACAATGAGCAGTTCTTC. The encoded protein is CSASRWQVDSYNEQFF.

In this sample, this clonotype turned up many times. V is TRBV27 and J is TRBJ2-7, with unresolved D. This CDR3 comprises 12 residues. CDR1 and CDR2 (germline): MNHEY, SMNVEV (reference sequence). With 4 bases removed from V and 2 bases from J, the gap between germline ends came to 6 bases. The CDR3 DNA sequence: TGTGCCAGCAGTTCTCAAACCTACGAGCAGTACTTC. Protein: CASSSQTYEQYF.

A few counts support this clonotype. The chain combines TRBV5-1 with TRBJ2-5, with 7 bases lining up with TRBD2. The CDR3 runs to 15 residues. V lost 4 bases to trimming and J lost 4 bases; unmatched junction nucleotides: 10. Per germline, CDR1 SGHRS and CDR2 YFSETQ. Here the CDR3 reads CASSSGTLGGETQYF. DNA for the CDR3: TGCGCCAGCAGCAGCGGGACTCTTGGGGGAGAGACCCAGTACTTC.

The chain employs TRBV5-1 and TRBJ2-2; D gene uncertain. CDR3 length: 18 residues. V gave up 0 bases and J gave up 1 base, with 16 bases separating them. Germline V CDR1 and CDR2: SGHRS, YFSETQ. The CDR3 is CASSLVEAAEWNTGELFF. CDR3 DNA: TGCGCCAGCAGCTTGGTCGAGGCGGCCGAATGGAACACCGGGGAGCTGTTTTTT.

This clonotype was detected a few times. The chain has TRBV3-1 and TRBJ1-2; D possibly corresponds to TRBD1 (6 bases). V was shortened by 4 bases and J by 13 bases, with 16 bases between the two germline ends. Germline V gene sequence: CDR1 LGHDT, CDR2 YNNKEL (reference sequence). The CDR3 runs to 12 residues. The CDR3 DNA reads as TGTGCCAGCAGCCCCCGGGACACGGGGCGCACCTTC. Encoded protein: CASSPRDTGRTF.

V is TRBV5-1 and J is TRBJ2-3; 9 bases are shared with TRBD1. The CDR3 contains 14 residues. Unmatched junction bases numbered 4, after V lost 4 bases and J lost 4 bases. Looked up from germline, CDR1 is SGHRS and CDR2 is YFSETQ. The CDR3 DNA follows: TGCGCCAGCAGCCCCGGGACAGGGCCAGATACGCAGTATTTT. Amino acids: CASSPGTGPDTQYF.